Presented here are 14 T cell receptor beta chains from one specimen sequenced in a study of CD8+CD57+ T cells in acquired aplastic anemia. Patients picked for sequencing had shown CD8+CD57+ cell expansion detected by flow cytometry. Genomic DNA constituted the template upon which TCR beta VDJ and CDR3 profiling was performed. TCRdb ran MiXCR on the reads and lists one entry per CDR3 protein. The table records approximately 300,000 distinct CDR3 sequences, roughly 61% of them present only once. The sample comprised sorted CD4+, CD8+, or CD8+CD57+ T cells (not recorded which) from PBMCs. These receptors came from a human donor with aplastic anemia.

The sample holds a few counts of this clonotype. A much larger clone lies one base from this, so it may be a read error. The V call is TRBV3-1, the J call TRBJ2-7, with D perhaps matching TRBD1 (6 bases). The CDR3 covers 13 residues. Germline V gene data show CDR1 as LGHDT and CDR2 as YNNKEL (reference sequence). The CDR3 bases are TGTGCCAGCAGCCAGGGGGCTGTCGTCGAGCGGTACTTC. It translates to CASSQGAVVERYF.

This chain connects TRBV29-1 to TRBJ2-5; D is perhaps TRBD2 (6 bases). Germline CDR1 SQVTM, CDR2 ANQGSEA. V was shortened by 2 bases and J by 5 bases, with 12 bases between the two germline ends. The CDR3 is made up of 13 amino acids. Written as DNA, the CDR3 is TGCAGCGTTGAACTCAGGGAGGAGGAGACCCAGTACTTC. Translating gives CSVELREEETQYF.

On this clonotype: A much larger clonotype is one base distant, so this may be a read error. The chain couples TRBV25-1 to TRBJ2-1; D remains ambiguous. This CDR3 region has 14 residues. Germline V gene data show CDR1 as MGHDK and CDR2 as SYGVNS. CDR3 sequence reads: CASSQYASYNEQSF. The DNA for the CDR3 is TGTGCCAGCAGCCAATATGCTTCCTACAATGAGCAGTCCTTC.

This clonotype was counted many times. The chain couples TRBV2 to TRBJ1-1; 7 nucleotides line up with TRBD1. Trimming removed 7 bases from V and 1 base from J; junction bases left unmatched: 12. Germline V gene lookup returns CDR1 SNHLY and CDR2 FYNNEI. CDR3 size: 16 residues. CDR3 loop: CASKSSSGQPNTEAFF. The CDR3 coding sequence is TGTGCCAGCAAATCTTCATCGGGACAGCCGAACACTGAAGCTTTCTTT.

This chain connects TRBV20-1 to TRBJ2-3, with 10 bases fitting TRBD2. CDR1 DFQATT and CDR2 SNEGSKA come from the germline V gene (reference sequence). V shed 0 bases, J shed 5 bases, and the junction held 5 bases outside the gene matches. The CDR3 runs 15 residues. In DNA form, the CDR3 reads TGCAGTGCTAGAGAGAGGGGACTAGCGATAGATACGCAGTATTTT. This codes for CSARERGLAIDTQYF.

Points on this clonotype: Germline and junction disagree at one end, which may indicate a read error. This chain connects TRBV5-1 to TRBJ2-2, with 8 nucleotides matching TRBD1. Germline V CDR1 and CDR2: SGHRS, YFSETQ. CDR3 length equals 15 residues. CDR3 region: CASSLETGDAGELFF. The CDR3 nucleotides are TGTGCCAGCAGCTTGGAGACAGGGGATGCGGGGGAGCTGTTTTTT.

The chain links TRBV25-1 to TRBJ1-1; D is unclear. Per the germline V gene, CDR1 is MGHDK and CDR2 is SYGVNS. CDR3 size: 13 residues. V was pared by 6 bases and J by 3 bases, with 11 bases between. The CDR3 DNA is TGTGCCAGCAGGAGAGAGGGCTACACTGAAGCTTTCTTT. Translating it yields CASRREGYTEAFF.

This clonotype was counted ten times or more. This sequence joins TRBV13 and TRBJ2-5; 10 nucleotides line up with TRBD2. The CDR3 spans 15 residues. The germline CDR1 and CDR2 sequences are PRHDT and FYEKMQ (reference sequence). The J segment lost 10 bases and the V segment lost 5 bases, leaving 13 bases of the junction unmatched. Written as DNA, the CDR3 is TGTGCCAGCAGCCTCAGGACTAGCGGTGGTCGCGACCAGTACTTC. Amino acid sequence: CASSLRTSGGRDQYF.

A note on this clonotype: A junction boundary mismatches the germline segment, possibly from a read error. The rearrangement links TRBV18 to TRBJ2-5; TRBD2 is a possible D gene (5 bases). This CDR3 is built from 15 residues. Germline-derived CDR1 and CDR2 are KGHSH and LQKENI. CDR3 loop: CASSPPTGYRKTQYF. CDR3 bases: TGCGCCAGCTCACCACCCACGGGGTATCGGAAGACCCAGTACTTC.

The genes are TRBV7-9 and TRBJ2-5, with no clear D. Germline V gives CDR1 SEHNR, CDR2 FQNEAQ (reference sequence). Between the trimmed V and J ends, which lost 5 bases and 2 bases, there was a span of 15 bases. This CDR3 comprises 15 residues. The CDR3 nucleotides are TGTGCCAGCAGCCCAGCCGTTACAGTGCAAGAGACCCAGTACTTC. Amino acid sequence: CASSPAVTVQETQYF.

This clonotype was seen at least ten times. This sequence joins TRBV19 and TRBJ2-5, with TRBD2 matching over 16 bases. The CDR3 covers 18 residues. Losses at the gene ends were 3 bases for V and 2 bases for J; bases not matched to a gene: 6. Germline V gives CDR1 LNHDA, CDR2 SQIVND (reference sequence). In DNA form, the CDR3 reads TGTGCCAGTAGTATTGGGACTAGCGGGAGGGCCGTACAAGAGACCCAGTACTTC. It is translated as CASSIGTSGRAVQETQYF.

This clonotype was detected many times. This chain joins TRBV7-9 and TRBJ1-2; 7 bases fit TRBD1. V was clipped by 5 bases and J by 6 bases; unmatched bases: 9. Germline assignment: CDR1 SEHNR and CDR2 FQNEAQ (reference sequence). This CDR3 contains 14 residues. CDR3 amino acids: CASSAQGEKDGYTF. The CDR3 region has the DNA TGTGCCAGCAGCGCTCAGGGGGAAAAGGATGGCTACACCTTC.

In its sample, this clonotype was seen many times. The chain links TRBV6-6 to TRBJ2-4; perhaps D is TRBD1 or TRBD2 (5 bases each). The CDR3 contains 14 residues. Trimming removed 4 bases at V and 8 bases at J, with 15 bases between. CDR1 MNHNY and CDR2 SVGAGI come from the germline V gene (reference sequence). CDR3 loop: CASSSSRGGDIQYF. CDR3 sequence (DNA): TGTGCCAGCAGTTCCTCGCGTGGGGGTGACATTCAGTACTTC.

The sample holds one count of this clonotype. This chain joins TRBV20-1 and TRBJ1-1, with no clear D. Germline-derived CDR1 and CDR2 are DFQATT and SNEGSKA (reference sequence). This CDR3 has 15 residues. V lost 0 bases to trimming and J lost 0 bases, with 11 bases between them. CDR3 region: CSARDLFYMNTEAFF. The CDR3, as DNA: TGCAGTGCTAGAGATCTCTTTTACATGAACACTGAAGCTTTCTTT.